Below are 3 T cell receptor beta chains sequenced from a single sample in a study of T-cell memory formation after mild COVID-19. TCRdb re-derived calls from the 5' RACE reads in MiXCR, one entry per CDR3 protein. The sample includes hundreds of thousands of distinct CDR3 sequences, roughly 14% of them seen just once. Sequencing was performed on PBMCs or a T cell subset sorted from them (not recorded which). The receptors were gathered from an adult woman who had mild COVID-19 (a few samples of this study predate the infection). Cell type and time point are not known.

A single count supports this clonotype. The J gene is TRBJ1-5, the V gene TRBV4-1; D gene ambiguous. V lost 4 bases and J lost 6, with 13 bases in between. CDR3 size: 14 residues. Germline CDR1 MGHRA, CDR2 YSYEKL. The CDR3 loop reads CASSLSRESQPQHF. CDR3 bases: TGCGCCAGCAGCCTTAGTAGGGAGTCTCAGCCCCAGCATTTT.

This clonotype was detected only a few times. The V gene is TRBV27, the J gene TRBJ1-2; 10 bases align to TRBD1. CDR1 is MNHEY, CDR2 SMNVEV, per germline (reference sequence). Unmatched junction bases numbered 6, after V lost 6 bases and J lost 2 bases. This CDR3 is 15 amino acids long. CDR3 in DNA: TGTGCCAGCAGAAAGGGACAGGGGCGGAACTATGGCTACACCTTC. Protein sequence: CASRKGQGRNYGYTF.

This clonotype was detected a few times. The rearrangement uses TRBV20-1 and TRBJ1-5; tentatively, D is TRBD1 (6 bases). With 4 bases removed from V and 1 base from J, the gap between germline ends came to 14 bases. CDR1 and CDR2 from the germline V gene are DFQATT and SNEGSKA (reference sequence). The CDR3 extends over 15 amino acids. The CDR3 reads CSAIQATGSNQPQHF. In nucleotides, the CDR3 is TGCAGTGCTATCCAGGCCACAGGGAGCAATCAGCCCCAGCATTTT.